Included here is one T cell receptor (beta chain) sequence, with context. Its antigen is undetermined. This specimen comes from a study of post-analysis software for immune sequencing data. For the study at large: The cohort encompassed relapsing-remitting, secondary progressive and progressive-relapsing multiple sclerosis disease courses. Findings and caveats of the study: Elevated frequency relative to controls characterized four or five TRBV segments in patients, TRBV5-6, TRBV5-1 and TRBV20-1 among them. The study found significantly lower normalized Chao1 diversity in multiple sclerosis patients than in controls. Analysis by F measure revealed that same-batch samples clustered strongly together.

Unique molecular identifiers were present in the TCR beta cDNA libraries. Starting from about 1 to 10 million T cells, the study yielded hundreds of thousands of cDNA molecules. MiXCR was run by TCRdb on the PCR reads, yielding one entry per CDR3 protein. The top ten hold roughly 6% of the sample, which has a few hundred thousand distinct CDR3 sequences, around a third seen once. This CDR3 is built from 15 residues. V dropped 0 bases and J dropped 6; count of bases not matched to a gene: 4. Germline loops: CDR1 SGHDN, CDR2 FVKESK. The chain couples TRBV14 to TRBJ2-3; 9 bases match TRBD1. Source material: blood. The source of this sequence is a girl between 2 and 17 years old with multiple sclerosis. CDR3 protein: CASSQELQGADTQYF. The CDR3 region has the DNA TGTGCCAGCAGCCAAGAATTACAGGGGGCCGATACGCAGTATTTT.